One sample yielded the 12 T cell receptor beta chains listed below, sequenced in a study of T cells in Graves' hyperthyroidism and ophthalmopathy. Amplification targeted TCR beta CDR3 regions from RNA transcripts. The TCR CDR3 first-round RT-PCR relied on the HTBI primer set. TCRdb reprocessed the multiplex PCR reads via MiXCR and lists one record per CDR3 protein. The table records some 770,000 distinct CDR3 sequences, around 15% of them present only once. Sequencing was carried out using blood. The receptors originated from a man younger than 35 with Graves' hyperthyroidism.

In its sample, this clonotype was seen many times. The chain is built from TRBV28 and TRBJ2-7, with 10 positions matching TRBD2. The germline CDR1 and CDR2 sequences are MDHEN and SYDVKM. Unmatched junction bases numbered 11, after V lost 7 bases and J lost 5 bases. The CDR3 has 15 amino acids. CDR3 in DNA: TGTGCCAGCAACGCCATACTAGCGGGAAGGGACGAGCAGTACTTC. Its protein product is CASNAILAGRDEQYF.

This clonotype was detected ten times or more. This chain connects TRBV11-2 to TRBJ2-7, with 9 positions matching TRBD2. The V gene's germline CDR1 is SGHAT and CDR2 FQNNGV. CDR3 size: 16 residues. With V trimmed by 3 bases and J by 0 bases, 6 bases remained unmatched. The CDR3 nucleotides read TGTGCCAGCAGCTTCCGGGGTAGCGGGAGCTCCTACGAGCAGTACTTC. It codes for CASSFRGSGSSYEQYF. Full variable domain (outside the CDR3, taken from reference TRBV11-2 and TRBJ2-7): EAGVAQSPRYKIIEKRQSVAFWCNPISGHATLYWYQQILGQGPKLLIQFQNNGVVDDSQLPKDRFSAERLKGVDSTLKIQPAKLEDSAVYLCASSFRGSGSSYEQYFGPGTRLTVT.

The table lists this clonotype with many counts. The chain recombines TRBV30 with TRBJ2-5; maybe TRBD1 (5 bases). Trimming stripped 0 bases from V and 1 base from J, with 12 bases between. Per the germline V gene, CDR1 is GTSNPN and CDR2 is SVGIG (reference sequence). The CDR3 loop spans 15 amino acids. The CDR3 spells CAWSVWGRGQETQYF. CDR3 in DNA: TGTGCCTGGAGTGTATGGGGCCGTGGCCAAGAGACCCAGTACTTC.

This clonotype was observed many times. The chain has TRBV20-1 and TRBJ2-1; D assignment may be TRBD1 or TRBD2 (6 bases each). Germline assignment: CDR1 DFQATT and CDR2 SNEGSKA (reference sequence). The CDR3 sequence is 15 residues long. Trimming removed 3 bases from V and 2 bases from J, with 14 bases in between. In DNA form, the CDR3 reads TGCAGTGCTAGCCGGGGGCAGGGAACCTACAATGAGCAGTTCTTC. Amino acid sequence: CSASRGQGTYNEQFF.

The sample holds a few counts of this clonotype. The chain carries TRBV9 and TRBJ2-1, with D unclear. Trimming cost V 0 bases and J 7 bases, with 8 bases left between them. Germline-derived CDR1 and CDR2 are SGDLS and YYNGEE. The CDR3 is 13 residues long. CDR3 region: CASSVATMNEQFF. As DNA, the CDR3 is TGTGCCAGCAGCGTAGCTACGATGAATGAGCAGTTCTTC. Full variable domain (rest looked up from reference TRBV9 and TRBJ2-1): DSGVTQTPKHLITATGQRVTLRCSPRSGDLSVYWYQQSLDQGLQFLIQYYNGEERAKGNILERFSAQQFPDLHSELNLSSLELGDSALYFCASSVATMNEQFFGPGTRLTVL.

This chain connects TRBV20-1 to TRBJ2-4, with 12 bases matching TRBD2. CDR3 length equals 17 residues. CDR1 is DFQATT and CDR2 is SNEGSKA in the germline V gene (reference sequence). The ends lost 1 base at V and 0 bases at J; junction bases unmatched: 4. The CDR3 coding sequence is TGCAGTGCTAGAGGGGGACTAGCGGGCCTAGCCAAAAACATTCAGTACTTC. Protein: CSARGGLAGLAKNIQYF.

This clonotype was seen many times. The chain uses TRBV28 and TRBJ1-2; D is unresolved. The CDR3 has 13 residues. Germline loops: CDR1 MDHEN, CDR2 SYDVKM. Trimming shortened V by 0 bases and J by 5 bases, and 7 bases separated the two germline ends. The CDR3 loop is CASSLWAAYGYTF. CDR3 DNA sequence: TGTGCCAGCAGTTTATGGGCAGCGTATGGCTACACCTTC.

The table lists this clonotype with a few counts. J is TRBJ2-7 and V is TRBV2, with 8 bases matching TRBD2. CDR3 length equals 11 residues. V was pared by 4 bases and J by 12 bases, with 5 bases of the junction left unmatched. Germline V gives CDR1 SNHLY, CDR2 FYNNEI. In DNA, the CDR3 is TGTGCCAGCAGTGTTCAGCGGGGGCCGTACTTC. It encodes CASSVQRGPYF.

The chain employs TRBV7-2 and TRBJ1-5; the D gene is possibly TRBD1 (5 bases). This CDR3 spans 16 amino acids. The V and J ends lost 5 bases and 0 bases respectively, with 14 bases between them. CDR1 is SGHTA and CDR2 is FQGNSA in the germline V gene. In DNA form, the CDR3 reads TGTGCCAGCAGCCAAGTGGCGGGGGGTAGCAATCAGCCCCAGCATTTT. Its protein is CASSQVAGGSNQPQHF.

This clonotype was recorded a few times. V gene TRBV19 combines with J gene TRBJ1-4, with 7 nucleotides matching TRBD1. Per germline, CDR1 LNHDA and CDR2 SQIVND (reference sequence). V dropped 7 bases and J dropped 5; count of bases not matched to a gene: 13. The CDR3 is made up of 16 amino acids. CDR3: CASTPRGLGRNEKLFF. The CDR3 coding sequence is TGTGCCAGTACCCCGAGGGGGCTCGGGCGCAATGAAAAACTGTTTTTT.

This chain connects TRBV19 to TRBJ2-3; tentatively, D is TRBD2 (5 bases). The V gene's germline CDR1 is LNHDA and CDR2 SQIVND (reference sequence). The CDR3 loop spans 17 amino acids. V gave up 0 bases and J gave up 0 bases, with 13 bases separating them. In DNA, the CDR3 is TGTGCCAGTAGTATAGATCACAGCGGAACTAGCACAGATACGCAGTATTTT. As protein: CASSIDHSGTSTDTQYF.

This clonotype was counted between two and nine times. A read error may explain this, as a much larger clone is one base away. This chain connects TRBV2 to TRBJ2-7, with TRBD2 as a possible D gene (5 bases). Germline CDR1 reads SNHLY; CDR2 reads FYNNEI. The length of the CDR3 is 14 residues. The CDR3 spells CASIEGGVSYGQYF. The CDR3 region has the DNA TGTGCCAGCATCGAGGGCGGCGTATCCTACGGGCAGTACTTC.